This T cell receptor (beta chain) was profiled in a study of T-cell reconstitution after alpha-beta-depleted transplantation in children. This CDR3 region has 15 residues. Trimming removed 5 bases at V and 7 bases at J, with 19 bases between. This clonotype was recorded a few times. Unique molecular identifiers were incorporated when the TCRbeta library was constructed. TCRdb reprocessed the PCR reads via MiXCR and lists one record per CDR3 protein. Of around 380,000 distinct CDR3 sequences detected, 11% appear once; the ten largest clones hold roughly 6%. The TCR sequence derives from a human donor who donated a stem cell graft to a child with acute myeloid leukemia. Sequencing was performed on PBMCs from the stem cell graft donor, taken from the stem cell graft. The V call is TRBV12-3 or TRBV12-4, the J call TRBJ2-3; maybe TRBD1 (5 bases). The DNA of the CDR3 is TGTGCCAGCAGTCCCCCACCAGGGAAGGGAAATACGCAGTATTTT. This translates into CASSPPPGKGNTQYF.